These T cell receptor beta chains were read from a single sample in a study of beta chain features in type 1 diabetes. Generated by immunoSEQ multiplex PCR, the TCRdb table keeps only in-frame clones and is missing some. The repertoire holds about 28,000 clones, with roughly 61% as singletons. Input material: Tregs from blood. The receptors derive from a woman aged 30 to 39 with type 1 diabetes. CDR3s include the opening cysteine and the closing phenylalanine or tryptophan. D genes are given only for firm matches. Only some rows state a clone size, as once, few, many or a class for expanded clones.

J | V | size | length | D | DNA | CDR3
TRBJ2-3 | TRBV19 | few | 13 | . | TGTGCCAGTAGCACCCCGGGATCAGATACGCAGTATTTT | CASSTPGSDTQYF
TRBJ2-2 | TRBV19 | . | 15 | TRBD2 | TGTGCCAGTAGTAAGGGACTAGCCGACACCGGGGAGCTGTTTTTT | CASSKGLADTGELFF
TRBJ2-7 | TRBV7-2 | . | 16 | . | TGTGCCAGCAGCTTAAGTTTCGCTAGCTTGGCTTACGAGCAGTACTTC | CASSLSFASLAYEQYF
TRBJ2-3 | TRBV7-3 | . | 14 | . | TGTGCCAGCAGCTTACAGGGAAACGCGGATACGCAGTATTTT | CASSLQGNADTQYF
TRBJ2-7 | TRBV5-1 | . | 13 | TRBD1 | TGCGCCAGCAGCTTTGAGGGGGCTCGCGAGCAGTACTTC | CASSFEGAREQYF
TRBJ1-1 | TRBV7-9 | . | 14 | . | TGTGCCAGCAGCCGAGGACAGTTGAACACTGAAGCTTTCTTT | CASSRGQLNTEAFF
TRBJ1-1 | TRBV2 | . | 14 | TRBD1 | TGTGCCAGCAGTGGTTACAGGGGGCTCACTGAAGCTTTCTTT | CASSGYRGLTEAFF
TRBJ1-5 | TRBV30 | . | 16 | TRBD1 | TGTGCCTGGAGTAGCGCCGGGACAGGGATTATTCAGCCCCAGCATTTT | CAWSSAGTGIIQPQHF
TRBJ2-6 | TRBV6-1 | few | 18 | . | TGTGCCATCAGTGAAAGAGGCGTCCAGAGCTCTGGGGCCAACGTCCTGACTTTC | CAISERGVQSSGANVLTF
TRBJ2-1 | TRBV18 | . | 13 | TRBD1 | TGTGCCAGCTCACCCGGGACAGACAATGAGCAGTTCTTC | CASSPGTDNEQFF
TRBJ1-1 | TRBV7-3 | few | 13 | . | TGTGCCAGCAGCTTACACCAGGGATCCGAAGCTTTCTTT | CASSLHQGSEAFF
TRBJ2-4 | TRBV6-6 | . | 13 | TRBD2 | TGTGCCAGCAGTCCCGGGACTAGCGGGCGGATGTACTTC | CASSPGTSGRMYF
TRBJ2-7 | TRBV7-9 | once | 14 | TRBD2 | TGTGCCAGCAGCTTGGCGGGAGCGGTGGGAGAGCAGTACTTC | CASSLAGAVGEQYF
TRBJ1-2 | TRBV2 | . | 14 | TRBD1 | TGTGCCAGCAGTGACGACAGGGAAGCAGGAGGCTACACCTTC | CASSDDREAGGYTF
TRBJ2-3 | TRBV6-1 | . | 16 | . | TGTGCCAGCAGTGTGTATAGTGGGAGGAGCACAGATACGCAGTATTTT | CASSVYSGRSTDTQYF
TRBJ1-1 | TRBV18 | . | 14 | . | TGTGCCAGCTCCCAACAGGGTGAGAACACTGAAGCTTTCTTT | CASSQQGENTEAFF
TRBJ1-2 | TRBV19 | few | 13 | . | TGTGCCAGTAGTTTCGGTGATCGCTATGGCTACACCTTC | CASSFGDRYGYTF
TRBJ2-1 | TRBV10-3 | once | 14 | . | TGTGCCATCAGTGAGACAAAATTCTACAATGAGCAGTTCTTC | CAISETKFYNEQFF
TRBJ2-1 | TRBV11-1 | . | 11 | . | TGTGCCAGCCAAGGGGCGGTTGGGCAGTTCTTC | CASQGAVGQFF
TRBJ2-7 | TRBV4-2 | . | 15 | . | TGTGCCAGCAGCCAAGATCCCCGCTCAGCGTACGAGCAGTACTTC | CASSQDPRSAYEQYF
TRBJ1-5 | TRBV28 | few | 14 | . | TGTGCCAGCAGCCCCGGACAGTTTTGGTCGCCCCAGCATTTT | CASSPGQFWSPQHF
TRBJ1-5 | TRBV7-9 | . | 13 | . | TGTGCCAGCAGCTTCCGGTCGGAGCAGCCCCAGCATTTT | CASSFRSEQPQHF
TRBJ2-5 | TRBV27 | . | 11 | . | TGTGCAAGGGGGTACCAAGAGACCCAGTACTTC | CARGYQETQYF
TRBJ1-4 | TRBV5-1 | . | 16 | . | TGCGCCAGCAGCGTCTTCGGGTATCGGGGTAATGAAAAACTGTTTTTT | CASSVFGYRGNEKLFF
TRBJ2-2 | TRBV5-1 | . | 15 | . | TGCGCCAGCAGACTACGGGACACCTACACCGGGGAGCTGTTTTTT | CASRLRDTYTGELFF
TRBJ1-1 | TRBV20-1 | . | 11 | . | TGCAGTGCTAAGGCGGGCGGTGGAGCTTTCTTT | CSAKAGGGAFF
TRBJ2-5 | TRBV6-1 | . | 16 | . | TGTGCCAGCAGTGAAGGTGTTTTGCGGCGGCGAGGGACCCAGTACTTC | CASSEGVLRRRGTQYF
TRBJ1-3 | TRBV30 | once | 15 | TRBD1 | TGTGCCTGGAGTGTACCTGGGACAGGTGGAAACACCATATATTTT | CAWSVPGTGGNTIYF
TRBJ1-1 | TRBV6-6 | . | 14 | . | TGTGCCAGCAGACCGCTCACACCGAACACTGAAGCTTTCTTT | CASRPLTPNTEAFF
TRBJ2-7 | TRBV5-1 | . | 13 | . | TGCGCCAGCAGCGTCGCAGGGCACGACGAGCAGTACTTC | CASSVAGHDEQYF
TRBJ2-3 | TRBV5-4 | . | 16 | TRBD2 | TGTGCCAGCAGCTCGGGACTAGCGGGAGTTTCAGATACGCAGTATTTT | CASSSGLAGVSDTQYF
TRBJ1-2 | TRBV6-5 | . | 14 | . | TGTGCCAGCAGTTACTCCCCTTTTGACTATGGCTACACCTTC | CASSYSPFDYGYTF
TRBJ2-5 | TRBV27 | . | 14 | TRBD2 | TGTGCCAGCAGTCCGCTAGCGGGAGGGAAGGCCCAGTACTTC | CASSPLAGGKAQYF
TRBJ1-2 | TRBV6-5 | . | 15 | TRBD1 | TGTGCCAGCAGGGGACAGGGGGCCGATAACTATGGCTACACCTTC | CASRGQGADNYGYTF
TRBJ2-1 | TRBV5-1 | . | 16 | TRBD2 | TGCGCCAGCAGCCCCGGGGGGGGACCCTCCTACAATGAGCAGTTCTTC | CASSPGGGPSYNEQFF
TRBJ2-2 | TRBV28 | . | 16 | TRBD2 | TGTGCCAGCAACCCCCCAGGGCAGGGAGGGACCGGGGAGCTGTTTTTT | CASNPPGQGGTGELFF
TRBJ2-5 | TRBV4-1 | once | 16 | TRBD2 | TGCGCCAGCAGCCAAGGGGCGGGAGGTTTCCAAGAGACCCAGTACTTC | CASSQGAGGFQETQYF
TRBJ2-7 | TRBV6-1 | . | 12 | . | TGTGCCAGCCGTCGGGGAGACTACGAGCAGTACTTC | CASRRGDYEQYF
TRBJ2-3 | TRBV6-1 | . | 14 | TRBD1 | TGTGCCAGCGTCGTTGGGACAGCATCAGATACGCAGTATTTT | CASVVGTASDTQYF
TRBJ1-2 | TRBV18 | . | 15 | TRBD1 | TGTGCCAGCTCACCGTCGGACAGGAGGATTGATGGCTACACCTTC | CASSPSDRRIDGYTF
TRBJ2-7 | TRBV20-1 | . | 11 | . | TGCAGTGCTGTGGTAGCCTACGAGCAGTACTTC | CSAVVAYEQYF
TRBJ2-5 | TRBV10-2 | . | 14 | TRBD1 | TGCGCCAGCCGCGATTGGACAGGGAAAGAGACCCAGTACTTC | CASRDWTGKETQYF
TRBJ2-1 | TRBV7-2 | . | 15 | . | TGTGCCAGCAGCTTAAGGGCTAGCGAGGGCGATGAGCAGTTCTTC | CASSLRASEGDEQFF
TRBJ2-1 | TRBV29-1 | . | 13 | TRBD2 | TGCAGCGTTGCCCTAGCGGGAGTTGGGGAGCAGTTCTTC | CSVALAGVGEQFF
TRBJ2-7 | TRBV5-1 | . | 14 | TRBD2 | TGCGCCAGCAGCTCCTACGCGGGGGCCTACGAGCAGTACTTC | CASSSYAGAYEQYF
TRBJ2-7 | TRBV30 | . | 15 | TRBD2 | TGTGCCGGATACCGGGTCCGCGGCGGGAGGGGGGAGCAGTACTTC | CAGYRVRGGRGEQYF
TRBJ2-5 | TRBV7-2 | few | 14 | . | TGTGCCAGCAGCTTAAATGGTGGGCGAGAGACCCAGTACTTC | CASSLNGGRETQYF